These 14 T cell receptor beta chains originate from one sample sequenced in a study of tumor-infiltrating lymphocytes in primary liver carcinoma. RNA and DNA were co-extracted from about 19-30 mg of unsorted bulk tissue. TCR beta cDNA was prepared out of around 460 ng total RNA by means of a constant-region primer. ARM-PCR was slightly modified, and three nested multiplex PCR rounds with it gave rise to the TCR beta libraries. For 10 cycles apiece, the opening two PCR rounds ran with TRBV1-TRBV30 forward primers and a C-beta reverse primer. TCRdb ran MiXCR on the multiplex PCR reads and lists one entry per CDR3 protein. The sample carries about 97,000 distinct CDR3 sequences, about 67% recorded once. Sequenced sample: liver tumor tissue from sampling region 2. The sample's subset: tumor region T2, inferior pole. All receptors come from a woman aged 55 to 70 with primary liver carcinoma and hepatitis B virus infection.

Points on this clonotype: It may be a read error: a sequence one base away is much more abundant. The rearrangement joins TRBV10-1 to TRBJ2-5, with 10 bases aligning to TRBD2. CDR1 and CDR2 (germline): WNHNN, SYGVQD (reference sequence). The trim removed 5 bases at V and 2 bases at J, leaving 8 bases unmatched. The CDR3 spans 16 residues. The CDR3 DNA reads TGCGCCAGCAGTATGGAACTAGCGGGACCTCAAGAGACCCAGTACTTC. It encodes CASSMELAGPQETQYF.

Concerning this clonotype itself: At one boundary the junction diverges from the germline segment, which might be a read error. This rearrangement joins TRBV12-3 or TRBV12-4 to TRBJ2-7; D gene unclear. The CDR3 extends over 14 amino acids. The chain's CDR3 is CTSCLAAGSYEQYF. The CDR3, as DNA: TGTACCAGCTGTTTAGCTGCTGGGTCCTACGAGCAGTACTTC.

In the case of this clonotype: Mismatch with germline at one junction end may stem from a read error. The rearrangement uses TRBV6-5 and TRBJ2-2; the D gene is possibly TRBD2 (7 bases). Germline V CDR1 and CDR2: MNHEY, SVGAGI. This CDR3 has 16 amino acids. The CDR3 loop is CASSYAGAGVTGKLFF. The CDR3 DNA sequence: TGTGCCAGCAGTTACGCGGGGGCAGGGGTCACCGGGAAGCTGTTTTTT.

The table lists this clonotype with many counts. V gene TRBV28 combines with J gene TRBJ1-2; D is undetermined. Looked up from germline, CDR1 is MDHEN and CDR2 is SYDVKM. Trimming took 1 base from V and 5 from J, leaving 5 bases between them. This CDR3 region has 12 residues. In DNA, the CDR3 is TGTGCCAGCAGTTTATTTCGGTATGGCTACACCTTC. This codes for CASSLFRYGYTF.

Worth noting for this clonotype: The conserved final phenylalanine or tryptophan is absent from the CDR3, which likely points to a read error. The chain carries TRBV5-1 and TRBJ2-1; 11 nucleotides line up with TRBD2. This CDR3 comprises 16 residues. CDR1 is SGHRS, CDR2 YFSETQ, per germline. The ends lost 5 bases at V and 0 bases at J; junction bases unmatched: 4. CDR3 DNA sequence: TGCGCCAGCAGTTCTACTAGCGGGAGCTCCTACAATGAGCAGTTCTTA. It is translated as CASSSTSGSSYNEQFL.

Concerning this clonotype: The conserved closing phenylalanine or tryptophan is absent in this CDR3, likely reflecting a read error. The V and J genes are TRBV4-1 and TRBJ2-6, with 9 nucleotides matching TRBD1. Per the germline V gene, CDR1 is MGHRA and CDR2 is YSYEKL. This CDR3 is built from 18 residues. CDR3 residues: CANSDTGTGTSGANVLTS. In DNA, the CDR3 is TGCGCCAACAGCGACACCGGGACAGGGACCTCTGGGGCCAACGTCCTGACTTCC.

The sample holds a few counts of this clonotype. V and J are TRBV18 and TRBJ2-2; D gene unclear. Germline assignment: CDR1 KGHSH and CDR2 LQKENI. The V end was cut by 5 bases, the J end by 3 bases, with 13 bases between. The CDR3 extends over 15 amino acids. The CDR3 reads CASSLWAPDTGELFF. CDR3 coding DNA: TGTGCCAGCTCATTATGGGCGCCGGACACCGGGGAGCTGTTTTTT.

As regards this clonotype: The conserved phenylalanine or tryptophan normally closing the CDR3 is absent here, so this likely arose from a read error. Because the CDR3's place on the DNA is in doubt, the DNA is left out and the CDR3 is given as listed by TCRdb. The genes are TRBV21-1 and TRBJ2-4; the D call in the table, TRBD1, was not verified against the DNA. TRBV21-1 is deemed a pseudogene. A total of 15 residues make up the CDR3, ends included. CDR3 loop: CASSKDGRGKNIQYL.

Comment on this clonotype: The conserved closing phenylalanine or tryptophan is absent in this CDR3, likely reflecting a read error. J is TRBJ1-2 and V is TRBV11-2, with no clear D. CDR3 size: 11 residues. CDR1 and CDR2 (germline): SGHAT, FQNNGV. The CDR3 nucleotides read TGTGCAAGCAGTCCCGGCTACGGCTACACCTAC. Protein: CASSPGYGYTY.

Note on this clonotype: One end of the junction does not line up with germline, which may come from a read error. The rearrangement links TRBV10-3 to TRBJ2-3, with D perhaps matching TRBD1 (6 bases). Germline assignment: CDR1 ENHRY and CDR2 SYGVKD. This CDR3 has 15 residues. The CDR3 DNA follows: TGTGCCTCCGGGACAAGCGGTTCTAGCACAGATATGCAGTATTTT. It is translated as CASGTSGSSTDMQYF.

Concerning this clonotype itself: This sequence may be a read error, since a much larger clone differs from it by one base. J is TRBJ1-5 and V is TRBV28; 7 bases agree with TRBD1. The germline V gene has CDR1 MDHEN and CDR2 SYDVKM. V gave up 3 bases and J gave up 3 bases; unmatched junction bases: 2. There are 14 residues in the CDR3. The CDR3 bases are TGTGCCAGCAGTTTGACAGGGTCCAATCAGCCCCAGCATTTT. Translating it yields CASSLTGSNQPQHF.

There are many counts of this clonotype. The chain links TRBV29-1 to TRBJ1-2, with 7 bases that match TRBD1. The CDR3 contains 12 residues. The junction had 4 bases not matched to a gene; V was cut back by 6 bases and J by 3 bases. Germline V lookup: CDR1 SQVTM, CDR2 ANQGSEA. As DNA, the CDR3 is TGCAGCGTCGCTCAGGGGGACTATGGCTACACCTTC. The encoded protein is CSVAQGDYGYTF. Full variable domain (remainder filled in from reference TRBV29-1 and TRBJ1-2): SAVISQKPSRDICQRGTSLTIQCQVDSQVTMMFWYRQQPGQSLTLIATANQGSEATYESGFVIDKFPISRPNLTFSTLTVSNMSPEDSSIYLCSVAQGDYGYTFGSGTRLTVV.

This clonotype was found many times. J is TRBJ2-5 and V is TRBV4-2, with 11 bases lining up with TRBD2. Germline trimming cut 4 bases from V and 2 bases from J; bases unmatched to any gene: 6. The CDR3 length is 16 residues. The germline V gene has CDR1 LGHNA and CDR2 YNFKEQ. The CDR3 reads CASSPAGLAEQETQYF. CDR3 DNA: TGTGCCAGCAGCCCCGCGGGACTAGCGGAACAAGAGACCCAGTACTTC.

V is TRBV12-3 or TRBV12-4 and J is TRBJ2-7; D is uncertain. This CDR3 comprises 13 residues. Trimming left V 3 bases short and J 10 bases short, with 16 bases between. CDR3 in DNA: TGTGCCAGCAGTTTCAACCCCCCGGGCGATCAGTACTTC. Residues: CASSFNPPGDQYF.